This T cell receptor (beta chain) was recovered during a study of blood T cell repertoires in COVID-19. Study information: Samples representing acute and convalescent COVID-19 were sourced from the United States, Italy and Spain. T cells, B-cell-depleted T cells, or PBMCs provided the cDNA or gDNA that served as material.

Original handling: Reference gene primer amplification gave nucleated cell count estimates. Assay used: immunoSEQ multiplex PCR; TCRdb lists only in-frame clones, some missing. V and J calls and clone size are as listed in that table; D and trimming were resolved from the DNA. The sample contains approximately 110,000 clones, approximately 86% of which appear only once. The CDR3 has 18 residues. V lost 0 bases to trimming and J lost 8 bases; unmatched junction nucleotides: 13. Looked up from germline, CDR1 is GTSNPN and CDR2 is SVGIG (reference sequence). The origin of this receptor is a man aged 40-55 years with acute or convalescent COVID-19. This chain connects TRBV30 to TRBJ2-2, with TRBD2 matching over 12 bases. The specimen sequenced was peripheral blood. Here the CDR3 reads CAWSVRGLTSGRLGELFF. The CDR3 region has the DNA TGTGCCTGGAGTGTTCGAGGTTTGACTAGCGGGAGATTAGGGGAGCTGTTTTTT.